This T cell receptor beta chain comes out of a study of post-analysis software for immune sequencing data. The authors incorporated unique molecular identifiers into the TCR beta cDNA libraries. TCRdb analysed the PCR reads with MiXCR anew, one entry per CDR3 protein. The sample carries over 700,000 distinct CDR3 sequences, roughly 27% recorded once. The receptor's source is a girl aged 5 to 17 with multiple sclerosis. Material for sequencing was blood.

The CDR3 sequence is CSVQEGGQFF. The CDR3 DNA reads as TGCAGCGTGCAGGAGGGGGGGCAGTTCTTC. The rearrangement joins TRBV29-1 to TRBJ2-1, with D perhaps being TRBD1 or TRBD2 (6 bases each). The CDR3 is made up of 10 amino acids. With 6 bases removed from V and 12 bases from J, the gap between germline ends came to 12 bases. Germline lookup yields CDR1 SQVTM and CDR2 ANQGSEA.